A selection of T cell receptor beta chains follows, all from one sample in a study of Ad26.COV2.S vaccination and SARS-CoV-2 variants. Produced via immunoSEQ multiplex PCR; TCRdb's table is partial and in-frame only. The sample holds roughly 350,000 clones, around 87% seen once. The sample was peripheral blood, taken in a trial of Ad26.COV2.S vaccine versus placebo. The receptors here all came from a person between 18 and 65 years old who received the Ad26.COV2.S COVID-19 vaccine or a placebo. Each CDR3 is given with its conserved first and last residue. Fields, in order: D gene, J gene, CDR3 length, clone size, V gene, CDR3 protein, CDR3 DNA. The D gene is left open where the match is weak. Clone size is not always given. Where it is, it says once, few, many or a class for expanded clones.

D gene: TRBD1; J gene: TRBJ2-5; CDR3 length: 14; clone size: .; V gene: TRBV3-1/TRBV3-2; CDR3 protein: CASSQGQGSETQYF; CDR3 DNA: TGTGCCAGCAGCCAAGGACAGGGGTCGGAGACCCAGTACTTC
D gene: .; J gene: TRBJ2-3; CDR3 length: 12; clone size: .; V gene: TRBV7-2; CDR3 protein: CASSLARDTQYF; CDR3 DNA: TGTGCCAGCAGCTTAGCGAGAGATACGCAGTATTTT
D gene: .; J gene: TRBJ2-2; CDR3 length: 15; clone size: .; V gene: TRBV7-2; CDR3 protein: CASSLSSGSTGELFF; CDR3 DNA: TGTGCCAGCAGCTTGTCCTCCGGGAGCACCGGGGAGCTGTTTTTT
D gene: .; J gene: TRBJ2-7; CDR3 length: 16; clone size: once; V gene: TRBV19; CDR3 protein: CASSRQGSRGAYEQYF; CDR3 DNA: TGTGCCAGTAGTAGGCAGGGCTCACGAGGGGCCTACGAGCAGTACTTC
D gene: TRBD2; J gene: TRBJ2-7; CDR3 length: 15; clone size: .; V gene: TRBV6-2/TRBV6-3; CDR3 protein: CASSKLAGVAYEQYF; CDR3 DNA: TGTGCCAGCAGCAAGCTAGCGGGGGTGGCCTACGAGCAGTACTTC
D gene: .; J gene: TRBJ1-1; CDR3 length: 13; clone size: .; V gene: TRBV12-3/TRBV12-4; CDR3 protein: CASSSHGYAEAFF; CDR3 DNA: TGTGCCAGCAGTTCCCACGGGTACGCTGAAGCTTTCTTT
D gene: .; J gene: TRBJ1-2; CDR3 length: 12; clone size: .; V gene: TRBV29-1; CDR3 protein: CSGGTPNYGYTF; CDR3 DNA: TGCAGCGGAGGGACGCCGAACTATGGCTACACCTTC
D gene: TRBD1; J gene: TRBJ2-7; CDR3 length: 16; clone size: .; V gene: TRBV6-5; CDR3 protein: CASSSRAGTGVYEQYF; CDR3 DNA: TGTGCCAGCAGTTCCAGAGCTGGGACAGGGGTCTACGAGCAGTACTTC
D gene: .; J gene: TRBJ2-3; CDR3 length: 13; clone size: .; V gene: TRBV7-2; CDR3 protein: CASSLTNTDTQYF; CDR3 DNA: TGTGCCAGCAGCTTAACCAACACAGATACGCAGTATTTT
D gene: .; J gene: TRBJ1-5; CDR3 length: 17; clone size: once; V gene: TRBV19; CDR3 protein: CASSAAGGGPSNQPQHF; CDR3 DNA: TGTGCCAGTAGTGCCGCTGGGGGGGGACCTAGCAATCAGCCCCAGCATTTT
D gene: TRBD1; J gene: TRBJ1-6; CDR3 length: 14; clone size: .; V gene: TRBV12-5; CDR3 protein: CASGFGTADSPLHF; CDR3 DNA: TGTGCTAGTGGTTTCGGGACAGCAGATTCACCCCTCCACTTT
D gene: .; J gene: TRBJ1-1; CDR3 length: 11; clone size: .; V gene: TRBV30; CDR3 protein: CAWSVPGLAFF; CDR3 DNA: TGTGCCTGGAGTGTACCGGGGCTAGCTTTCTTT
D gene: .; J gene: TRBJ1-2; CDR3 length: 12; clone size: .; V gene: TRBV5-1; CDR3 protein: CASSLTVGGYTF; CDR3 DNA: TGCGCCAGCAGCTTGACAGTCGGTGGCTACACCTTC
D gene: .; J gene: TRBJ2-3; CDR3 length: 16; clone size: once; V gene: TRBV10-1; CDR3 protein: CARKTDSPGGTDTQYF; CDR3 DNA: TGCGCCAGGAAGACGGACTCACCTGGGGGCACAGATACGCAGTATTTT
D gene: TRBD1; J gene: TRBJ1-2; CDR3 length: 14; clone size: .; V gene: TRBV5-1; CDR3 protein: CASSPGDRVRGYTF; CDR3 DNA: TGCGCCAGCAGTCCAGGAGACAGGGTAAGAGGCTACACCTTC
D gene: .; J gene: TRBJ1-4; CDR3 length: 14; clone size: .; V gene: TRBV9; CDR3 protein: CASSATGTTEKLFF; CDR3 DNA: TGTGCCAGCAGCGCGACCGGGACGACGGAAAAACTGTTTTTT
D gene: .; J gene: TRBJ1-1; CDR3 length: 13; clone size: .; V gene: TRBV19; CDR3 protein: CASRIQGNTEAFF; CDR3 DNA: TGTGCCAGTAGAATTCAGGGGAACACTGAAGCTTTCTTT
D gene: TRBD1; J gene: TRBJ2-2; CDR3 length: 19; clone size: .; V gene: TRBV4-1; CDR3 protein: CASSQVGGLPGLNTGELFF; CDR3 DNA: TGCGCCAGCAGCCAAGTAGGGGGCCTCCCAGGGCTCAACACCGGGGAGCTGTTTTTT
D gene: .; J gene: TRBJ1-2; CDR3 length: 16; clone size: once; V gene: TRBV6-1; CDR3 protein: CASSEEQTYSNYGYTF; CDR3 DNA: TGTGCCAGCAGTGAAGAACAGACCTATTCTAACTATGGCTACACCTTC
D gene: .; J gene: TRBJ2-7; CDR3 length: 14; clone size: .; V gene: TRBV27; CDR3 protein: CASSLRAGSYEQYF; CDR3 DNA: TGTGCCAGCAGTCTAAGGGCCGGCTCCTACGAGCAGTACTTC
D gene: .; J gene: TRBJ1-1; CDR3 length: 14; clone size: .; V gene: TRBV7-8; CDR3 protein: CASSLAEQNTEAFF; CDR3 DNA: TGTGCCAGCAGCTTAGCGGAACAGAACACTGAAGCTTTCTTT
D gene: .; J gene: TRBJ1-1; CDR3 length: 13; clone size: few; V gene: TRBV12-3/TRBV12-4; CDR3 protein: CASSFSGRTEAFF; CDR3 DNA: TGTGCCAGCAGTTTCAGCGGGCGCACTGAAGCTTTCTTT
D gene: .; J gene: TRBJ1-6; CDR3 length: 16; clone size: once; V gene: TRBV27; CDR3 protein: CASSPVGGNYNSPLHF; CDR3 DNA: TGTGCCAGCAGCCCCGTTGGCGGGAACTATAATTCACCCCTCCACTTT
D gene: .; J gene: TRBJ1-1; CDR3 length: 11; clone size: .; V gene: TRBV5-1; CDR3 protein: CASSSESEAFF; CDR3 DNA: TGCGCCAGCAGCTCGGAGTCTGAAGCTTTCTTT
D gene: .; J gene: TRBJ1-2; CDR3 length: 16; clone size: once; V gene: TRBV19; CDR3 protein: CASSISRGPGGYGYTF; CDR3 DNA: TGTGCCAGTAGTATTAGCCGGGGTCCGGGAGGCTATGGCTACACCTTC
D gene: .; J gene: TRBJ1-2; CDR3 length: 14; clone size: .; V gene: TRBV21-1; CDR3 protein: CASSKGQGGAGYTF; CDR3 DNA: TGTGCCAGCAGCAAAGGACAGGGGGGGGCTGGCTACACCTTC
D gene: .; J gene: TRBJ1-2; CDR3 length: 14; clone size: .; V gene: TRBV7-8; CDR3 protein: CASSLGRIGYGYTF; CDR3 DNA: TGTGCCAGCAGCTTAGGGCGGATAGGGTATGGCTACACCTTC
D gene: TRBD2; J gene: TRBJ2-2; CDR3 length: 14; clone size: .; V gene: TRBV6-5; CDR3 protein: CASSPAGARRQLFF; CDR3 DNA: TGTGCCAGCAGCCCAGCGGGAGCCCGACGGCAGCTGTTTTTT